The subject of this entry is one T cell receptor (beta chain). The antigen is not known. The sample is drawn from a study of OX40 agonist ivuxolimab in advanced cancers. Study overall: Checkpoint inhibitors had been given previously to about 38% of patients. Study observations and caveats: Individuals who were partial responders at 0.1-3.0 mg/kg had clonal expansion that ranked among the lowest. Certain nonresponders additionally had low normalized T-cell clonal expansion.

The table came from immunoSEQ multiplex PCR; TCRdb's copy has only in-frame clones and leaves some out. The profile shows about 83,000 clones, around 84% of them singletons. Patients had blood sampled at baseline and again on cycle 4 day 1 and cycle 7 day 1. The receptor was derived from an adult with an advanced solid tumor such as melanoma, head and neck, liver or kidney cancer. Here the sequenced sample was CD4+ or CD8+ T cells sorted from blood, taken in a trial of the OX40 agonist ivuxolimab.

CDR3: CATQEGNSPLHF. The CDR3 nucleotides read TGTGCCACACAGGAGGGTAATTCACCCCTCCACTTT. The V and J genes are TRBV28 and TRBJ1-6; the D gene is possibly TRBD1 (5 bases). The CDR3 extends over 12 amino acids. Between the trimmed V and J ends, which lost 10 bases and 6 bases, there was a span of 10 bases. Germline V gives CDR1 MDHEN, CDR2 SYDVKM.